A single sample is the source of the 22 T cell receptor beta chains below, sequenced in a study of blood T cell repertoires in COVID-19. TCRdb's copy holds only in-frame clones and misses some; the assay was immunoSEQ multiplex PCR. The sample yields 110,000 to 150,000 clones, approximately 78% seen once. The sample comprised peripheral blood. All receptors derive from a woman of 80 years or more with acute or convalescent COVID-19.

The V gene is TRBV10-1, the J gene TRBJ2-2, with unresolved D. Germline assignment: CDR1 WNHNN and CDR2 SYGVQD (reference sequence). Trimming shortened V by 2 bases and J by 6 bases, and 10 bases separated the two germline ends. The length of the CDR3 is 14 residues. The CDR3 DNA sequence: TGCGCCAGCAGTGAGGCTCTTACGGCCGGGGAGCTGTTTTTT. Its translation is CASSEALTAGELFF.

The CDR3 region is CASRKLAGVTDTQYF. CDR3 nucleotides: TGTGCCAGCAGGAAACTAGCGGGAGTCACAGATACGCAGTATTTT. This chain connects TRBV27 to TRBJ2-3; 11 bases agree with TRBD2. Germline values: CDR1 MNHEY, CDR2 SMNVEV (reference sequence). This CDR3 is 15 amino acids long. The junction had 4 bases not matched to a gene; V was cut back by 6 bases and J by 2 bases.

This clone was found a few times. The rearrangement uses TRBV19 and TRBJ2-1, with 8 nucleotides matching TRBD2. The germline V gene encodes CDR1 LNHDA and CDR2 SQIVND (reference sequence). This CDR3 has 16 residues. V lost 0 bases, J lost 5 bases, and 6 bases stayed unmatched. CDR3 in DNA: TGTGCCAGTAGTATAGATCCGGGAGGGCCAAACAATGAGCAGTTCTTC. Translation gives CASSIDPGGPNNEQFF.

The genes are TRBV6-5 and TRBJ1-2; possible D gene TRBD1, 6 bases. The CDR3 is 15 residues long. Germline CDR1 is MNHEY and CDR2 is SVGAGI. V was clipped by 6 bases and J by 3 bases, with 17 bases between them. CDR3 in amino acids: CASRVFTGMDYGYTF. CDR3 nucleotides: TGTGCCAGCAGAGTTTTTACAGGGATGGACTATGGCTACACCTTC.

This clone occurred a few times. This CDR3 is CASARGRDTGELFF. The CDR3 DNA sequence: TGTGCCAGCGCCCGAGGGCGGGACACCGGGGAGCTGTTTTTT. This chain uses TRBV6-6 with TRBJ2-2; the D gene is possibly TRBD2 (5 bases). The CDR3 has 14 residues. Germline values: CDR1 MNHNY, CDR2 SVGAGI (reference sequence). The V end was cut by 8 bases, the J end by 3 bases, with 13 bases between.

This chain joins TRBV5-1 and TRBJ1-4; possible D gene TRBD1, 6 bases. Germline V gene lookup returns CDR1 SGHRS and CDR2 YFSETQ. V dropped 1 base and J dropped 8 bases, with 9 bases sitting between them. This CDR3 has 13 residues. The CDR3 is CASSLTGREKLFF. DNA for the CDR3: TGCGCCAGCAGCTTGACAGGGCGGGAAAAACTGTTTTTT. Full variable domain (missing parts from reference TRBV5-1 and TRBJ1-4): KAGVTQTPRYLIKTRGQQVTLSCSPISGHRSVSWYQQTPGQGLQFLFEYFSETQRNKGNFPGRFSGRQFSNSRSEMNVSTLELGDSALYLCASSLTGREKLFFGSGTQLSVL.

The chain joins TRBV5-1 to TRBJ1-2; TRBD1 matches 9 bases. Losses at the gene ends were 2 bases for V and 1 base for J; bases not matched to a gene: 3. Germline V lookup: CDR1 SGHRS, CDR2 YFSETQ. The CDR3 is 15 amino acids. The chain's CDR3 is CASSLQGAHNYGYTF. CDR3 in DNA: TGCGCCAGCAGCTTACAGGGGGCGCATAACTATGGCTACACCTTC.

The V and J genes are TRBV18 and TRBJ2-5; TRBD2 is a possible D gene (6 bases). With 4 bases removed from V and 2 bases from J, the gap between germline ends came to 11 bases. CDR3 length: 14 amino acids. The germline V gene has CDR1 KGHSH and CDR2 LQKENI. CDR3 sequence reads: CASSRASAQETQYF. CDR3 DNA sequence: TGTGCCAGCTCACGGGCTAGCGCTCAAGAGACCCAGTACTTC.

The V call is TRBV6-5, the J call TRBJ2-1, with TRBD1 matching over 8 bases. Germline V gene data show CDR1 as MNHEY and CDR2 as SVGAGI. Trimming took 5 bases from V and 0 from J; bases not matched to a gene: 3. There are 15 residues in the CDR3. The CDR3 DNA reads TGTGCCAGCAGTAAACAGGGGGGCTCCTACAATGAGCAGTTCTTC. It translates to CASSKQGGSYNEQFF.

This clone was detected only once. CDR3 in amino acids: CSAAGQGVGSRETQYF. The CDR3 DNA reads as TGCAGCGCCGCAGGACAGGGGGTGGGGAGCAGGGAGACCCAGTACTTC. The chain links TRBV29-1 to TRBJ2-5; 10 positions agree with TRBD1. The germline gives CDR1 SQVTM, CDR2 ANQGSEA. After removal of 7 bases from V and 5 bases from J, the junction contained 16 bases not matched to a gene. This CDR3 has 16 residues.

This clone appeared a few times. The chain links TRBV19 to TRBJ1-1, with unresolved D. V shed 4 bases and J shed 5 bases, with 11 bases lying between them. The CDR3 has 13 amino acids. Germline V gene lookup returns CDR1 LNHDA and CDR2 SQIVND (reference sequence). CDR3 nucleotides: TGTGCCAGTAGTACCGGGTTGGTGACTGAAGCTTTCTTT. Its protein is CASSTGLVTEAFF.

This clone was counted once. The CDR3 is CASSGLAGGQETQYF. CDR3 DNA sequence: TGTGCCAGCAGTGGGCTAGCGGGGGGACAAGAGACCCAGTACTTC. The chain recombines TRBV2 with TRBJ2-5; TRBD2 matches 11 bases. V was clipped by 4 bases and J by 2 bases; unmatched bases: 3. CDR3 length: 15 residues. Germline-derived CDR1 and CDR2 are SNHLY and FYNNEI.

The chain has TRBV28 and TRBJ1-2; 7 bases agree with TRBD1. CDR3 length equals 16 residues. With V trimmed by 7 bases and J by 4 bases, 15 bases remained unmatched. The V gene's germline CDR1 is MDHEN and CDR2 SYDVKM. The chain's CDR3 is CASMPQGNPPIYGYTF. CDR3 in DNA: TGTGCCAGCATGCCACAGGGGAACCCACCCATCTATGGCTACACCTTC.

The rearrangement joins TRBV18 to TRBJ1-6, with 9 positions matching TRBD1. The CDR3 runs 15 residues. The V and J ends lost 6 bases and 4 bases, in that order; junction bases with no gene match: 4. CDR1 and CDR2 from the germline V gene are KGHSH and LQKENI. CDR3 coding DNA: TGTGCCAGCTCGTGGACAGGGGATTATAATTCACCCCTCCACTTT. Its protein is CASSWTGDYNSPLHF.

This chain connects TRBV7-8 to TRBJ2-1, with 9 bases that match TRBD2. The CDR3 sequence is 17 residues long. Germline V CDR1 and CDR2: SGHVS, FQNEAQ. The junction had 13 bases not matched to a gene; V was cut back by 7 bases and J by 3 bases. CDR3 in DNA: TGTGCCAGCAAACCCCCTAAGGCTAGCGGGATCTACAATGAGCAGTTCTTC. Translated, it gives CASKPPKASGIYNEQFF.

The genes are TRBV4-2 and TRBJ2-1, with 13 bases identical to TRBD2. The CDR3 is 16 residues long. CDR1 is LGHNA, CDR2 YNFKEQ, per germline. Trimming removed 4 bases from V and 6 bases from J; junction bases left unmatched: 6. The CDR3 protein is CASSLSTSGRINEQFF. The CDR3 nucleotides read TGTGCCAGCAGCCTTTCGACTAGCGGGAGGATCAATGAGCAGTTCTTC.

The gene calls are TRBV27 and TRBJ1-1; maybe TRBD1 (5 bases). The CDR3 has 13 amino acids. The germline gives CDR1 MNHEY, CDR2 SMNVEV (reference sequence). The V end was cut by 10 bases, the J end by 8 bases, with 20 bases between. CDR3 residues: CATMSESRDEAFF. Here the CDR3 DNA reads TGTGCCACCATGTCAGAGTCGCGGGACGAAGCTTTCTTT.

This clone appeared a single time. The rearrangement uses TRBV7-9 and TRBJ1-6; D perhaps matches TRBD1 (5 bases). The CDR3 is 17 residues long. The ends were cut back, 5 bases at V and 3 bases at J, with 17 bases in the middle. CDR1 SEHNR and CDR2 FQNEAQ come from the germline V gene (reference sequence). The CDR3 is CASSPSAQGYYNSPLHF. CDR3 in DNA: TGTGCCAGCAGCCCCTCCGCCCAGGGATACTATAATTCACCCCTCCACTTT.

This clone was seen a single time. CDR3 in amino acids: CASSRLRSGTSNYEQYF. CDR3 DNA: TGTGCCAGCAGTCGCCTCCGGTCCGGGACTAGCAATTACGAGCAGTACTTC. This chain uses TRBV27 with TRBJ2-7; 9 nucleotides agree with TRBD2. This CDR3 spans 17 amino acids. Germline V gene data show CDR1 as MNHEY and CDR2 as SMNVEV (reference sequence). The V segment lost 5 bases and the J segment 4 bases; nucleotides outside the gene matches: 15.

The gene calls are TRBV2 and TRBJ1-2; TRBD1 aligns across 8 bases. Trimming at V came to 5 bases and at J to 4 bases, leaving 9 bases not matched to a gene. Germline V gene sequence: CDR1 SNHLY, CDR2 FYNNEI. This CDR3 has 15 amino acids. The CDR3 bases are TGTGCCAGCAGTTGGGGGACAGGCACTAGCTATGGCTACACCTTC. It translates to CASSWGTGTSYGYTF.

V usage is TRBV7-2 and J usage is TRBJ2-5, with 7 bases fitting TRBD1. Trimming took 6 bases from V and 5 from J; bases not matched to a gene: 12. CDR1 is SGHTA, CDR2 FQGNSA, per germline. The CDR3 sequence is 15 residues long. DNA for the CDR3: TGTGCCAGCAGTCCCTCGACAGGGAAGGGGGAGACCCAGTACTTC. Amino acid sequence: CASSPSTGKGETQYF.

The rearrangement uses TRBV28 and TRBJ1-4, with D possibly being TRBD1 (5 bases). This CDR3 is built from 14 residues. Deletions cut 6 bases from V and 16 bases from J, with 24 bases between. Germline CDR1 MDHEN, CDR2 SYDVKM. CDR3 DNA: TGTGCCAGCAGCACCTACGGACCGTTGGGGGGACGGTTTTTT. It translates to CASSTYGPLGGRFF.